Here is one T cell receptor beta chain with its context. The antigen remains unidentified. Germline CDR1 reads MNHNS; CDR2 reads SASEGT. The CDR3 covers 15 residues. The V and J ends lost 6 bases and 6 bases, in that order; junction bases with no gene match: 6. This specimen comes from a study of T cell repertoires in cytomegalovirus infection. Study summary: Both recently identified HLA-C-restricted and well-studied HLA-B-restricted CMV epitopes were used in the study. Indications of both CMV infection and matching HLA type were provided by public TCR beta signatures. The study, taken as a whole, reports: What dominated the ex vivo response were HLA-C-restricted CMV-specific TCR beta clonotypes. The cumulative frequency of public TCR beta families distinguished individuals who carried CMV together with the relevant HLA.

TCRdb re-called the reads through MiXCR, storing one row per CDR3 protein. The data contain 650,000 to 850,000 distinct CDR3 sequences, just under 30% of them singletons. The chain uses TRBV6-1 and TRBJ2-1; TRBD2 matches at 12 bases. Sequencing used cultured CD8+ T cells from PBMCs, obtained from culture after CMV antigen stimulation. The receptor was isolated from a human donor in good health (CMV status not recorded). Some clones in this sample may be carry-over from other donors' samples. The CDR3, as DNA: TGTGCCAGCAGGCGAGGGACTAGCGGGCCCAATGAGCAGTTCTTC. This gives the protein CASRRGTSGPNEQFF.